Sequencing of this T cell receptor (beta chain) was carried out in a study of blood T cell repertoires in COVID-19. The table came from immunoSEQ multiplex PCR; TCRdb's copy has only in-frame clones and leaves some out. In the table there are 110,000 or so clones, 86% of which are singletons. The trim removed 4 bases at V and 0 bases at J, leaving 14 bases unmatched. Germline V gene sequence: CDR1 LGHNA, CDR2 YNFKEQ. The CDR3 length is 19 residues. J is TRBJ2-2 and V is TRBV4-2; 7 bases line up with TRBD2. The sequenced sample was peripheral blood. This receptor was obtained from a man in his sixties or seventies who had recovered from COVID-19. CDR3 residues: CASSLERLGLAANTGELFF. CDR3 bases: TGTGCCAGCAGCCTAGAACGTCTCGGGCTAGCGGCGAACACCGGGGAGCTGTTTTTT.